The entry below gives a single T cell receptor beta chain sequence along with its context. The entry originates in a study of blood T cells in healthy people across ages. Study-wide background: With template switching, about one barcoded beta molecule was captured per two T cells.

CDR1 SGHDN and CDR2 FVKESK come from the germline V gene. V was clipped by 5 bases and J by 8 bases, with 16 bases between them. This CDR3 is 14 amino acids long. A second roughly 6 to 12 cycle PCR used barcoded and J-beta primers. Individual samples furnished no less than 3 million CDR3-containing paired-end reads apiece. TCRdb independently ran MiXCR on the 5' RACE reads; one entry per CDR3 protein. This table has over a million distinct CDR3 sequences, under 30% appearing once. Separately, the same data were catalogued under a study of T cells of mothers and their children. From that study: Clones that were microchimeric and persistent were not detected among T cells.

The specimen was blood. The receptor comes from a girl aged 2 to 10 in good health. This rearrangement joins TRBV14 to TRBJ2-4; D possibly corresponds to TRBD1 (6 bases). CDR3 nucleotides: TGTGCCAGCAGCACGGGCAGGGGTGAGGACATTCAGTACTTC. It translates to CASSTGRGEDIQYF.